This is a list of T cell receptor beta chains from one sample in a study of blood T cell repertoires in COVID-19. Method: immunoSEQ multiplex PCR; TCRdb's copy keeps in-frame clones and lacks some. The sample lists 180,000 or so clones, roughly 88% occurring once. Source material: peripheral blood. The receptors were sampled from a woman between 25 and 40 years old with acute or convalescent COVID-19. Each CDR3 is given with its conserved first and last residue. D genes are given only for firm matches. Clone size is given for some rows only: seen once, a few or many times, or a class if the clone is expanded.

size | J | D | V | CDR3 | DNA
NA | TRBJ1-6 | TRBD1 | TRBV6-6 | CASTYGTANSPLHF | TGTGCCAGCACCTACGGGACAGCTAACTCACCCCTCCACTTT
NA | TRBJ1-1 | NA | TRBV10-3 | CAIFSGGTEAFF | TGTGCCATCTTTTCGGGGGGCACTGAAGCTTTCTTT
NA | TRBJ2-2 | NA | TRBV19 | CASRWLASAGELFF | TGTGCCAGTAGGTGGCTAGCGTCTGCCGGGGAGCTGTTTTTT
NA | TRBJ2-2 | NA | TRBV6-4 | CASSVLEGTGELFF | TGTGCCAGCAGTGTTTTAGAGGGCACCGGGGAGCTGTTTTTT
NA | TRBJ2-7 | NA | TRBV11-2 | CASSPLGLGTEQYF | TGTGCCAGCAGCCCGTTAGGACTGGGGACAGAGCAGTACTTC
NA | TRBJ2-3 | NA | TRBV15 | CATSRPRSGDTQYF | TGTGCCACCAGCAGACCCCGGTCGGGAGATACGCAGTATTTT
NA | TRBJ2-1 | NA | TRBV11-2 | CASSLVVSEQFF | TGTGCCAGCAGCTTAGTTGTCAGTGAGCAGTTCTTC
few | TRBJ2-7 | NA | TRBV5-1 | CASSLTAREGFGYEQYF | TGCGCCAGCAGCTTAACGGCCCGGGAAGGATTTGGCTACGAGCAGTACTTC
NA | TRBJ1-6 | TRBD1 | TRBV4-1 | CASSPPTGGYSPLHF | TGCGCCAGCAGCCCACCGACAGGGGGTTATTCACCCCTCCACTTT
NA | TRBJ2-2 | TRBD2 | TRBV29-1 | CSVDVAGGGTGELFF | TGCAGCGTGGATGTAGCGGGAGGTGGCACCGGGGAGCTGTTTTTT
NA | TRBJ2-6 | NA | TRBV5-1 | CASVPGVTGANVLTF | TGCGCCAGCGTGCCAGGGGTTACTGGGGCCAACGTCCTGACTTTC
once | TRBJ2-2 | NA | TRBV11-2 | CASSPVTNTGELFF | TGTGCCAGCAGCCCAGTGACGAACACCGGGGAGCTGTTTTTT
few | TRBJ2-7 | NA | TRBV12-5 | CASGRKDGEQYF | TGTGCTAGTGGGAGGAAAGACGGCGAGCAGTACTTC
NA | TRBJ1-5 | TRBD1 | TRBV29-1 | CSVAGTGPYSNQPQHF | TGCAGCGTTGCCGGGACAGGGCCTTATAGCAATCAGCCCCAGCATTTT
NA | TRBJ1-3 | NA | TRBV9 | CASSASSSGNTIYF | TGTGCCAGCAGCGCCTCCTCCTCTGGAAACACCATATATTTT
NA | TRBJ2-1 | TRBD2 | TRBV27 | CASSPSLGTSGLNEQFF | TGTGCCAGCAGTCCCAGCCTCGGGACTAGCGGACTAAATGAGCAGTTCTTC
NA | TRBJ1-6 | NA | TRBV27 | CASGLNSPLHF | TGTGCCAGTGGCCTGAATTCACCCCTCCACTTT
NA | TRBJ2-1 | TRBD2 | TRBV2 | CATEAGGPDEQFF | TGTGCCACTGAAGCGGGAGGGCCGGATGAGCAGTTCTTC
NA | TRBJ1-3 | NA | TRBV9 | CASSVVGSGNTIYF | TGTGCCAGCAGCGTAGTAGGTAGCGGAAACACCATATATTTT
NA | TRBJ2-3 | TRBD1 | TRBV7-8 | CASRETGGAQYF | TGTGCCAGCAGGGAGACAGGGGGCGCGCAGTATTTT
NA | TRBJ2-3 | NA | TRBV11-2 | CASSSGSTAQYF | TGTGCCAGCAGCTCGGGGTCCACGGCTCAGTATTTT
NA | TRBJ2-3 | TRBD1 | TRBV9 | CASSVGLGVGTGRVDTQYF | TGTGCCAGCAGCGTAGGTTTGGGTGTTGGGACAGGACGGGTAGATACGCAGTATTTT
NA | TRBJ2-1 | NA | TRBV5-1 | CASSIRQGNDNEQFF | TGCGCCAGCAGCATCCGACAAGGAAACGACAATGAGCAGTTCTTC
once | TRBJ2-5 | TRBD2 | TRBV13 | CASSRLAGGTQETQYF | TGTGCCAGCAGCCGACTAGCGGGAGGGACCCAAGAGACCCAGTACTTC
NA | TRBJ1-2 | NA | TRBV19 | CASSIYGGAAASSYGYTF | TGTGCCAGTAGTATCTACGGGGGGGCGGCCGCATCTTCCTATGGCTACACCTTC
NA | TRBJ2-5 | NA | TRBV5-1 | CASSLLQMGGQETQYF | TGCGCCAGCAGCTTGCTACAGATGGGGGGCCAAGAGACCCAGTACTTC
NA | TRBJ2-1 | NA | TRBV10-3 | CAISFSNEQFF | TGTGCCATCAGTTTTTCGAATGAGCAGTTCTTC
NA | TRBJ2-7 | TRBD2 | TRBV7-9 | CASSLGGLAGGLSHEQYF | TGTGCCAGCAGCCTCGGGGGACTAGCGGGAGGGCTATCCCACGAGCAGTACTTC
NA | TRBJ1-2 | NA | TRBV9 | CASSVVPNYGYTF | TGTGCCAGCAGCGTAGTTCCGAACTATGGCTACACCTTC
NA | TRBJ2-1 | NA | TRBV4-1 | CASSQDRSSSEVSEQFF | TGCGCCAGCAGCCAAGATCGGTCTAGTAGTGAGGTCAGTGAGCAGTTCTTC